This is a list of T cell receptor beta chains from one sample in a study of T-cell memory formation after mild COVID-19. TCRdb used MiXCR to reprocess the 5' RACE reads, holding one entry per CDR3 protein. The sample yields roughly 280,000 distinct CDR3 sequences, roughly 8.2% seen once. What was sequenced was PBMCs or a T cell subset sorted from them (not recorded which). These receptor sequences come from a man aged 18 to 30 who had mild COVID-19 (a few samples of this study predate the infection). Cell type and time point are not known. CDR3s include the opening cysteine and the closing phenylalanine or tryptophan. The D gene is left open where the match is weak. Expanded clones are given a class, and other clones once, few, many or no size at all.

d_call | clone_size | j_call | v_call | cdr3_nt | cdr3_aa
- | - | TRBJ1-3 | TRBV27 | TGTGCCAGCAGTCCTCCGGGGGGCCTGGACACCATATATTTT | CASSPPGGLDTIYF
- | few | TRBJ2-1 | TRBV5-1 | TGCGCCAGCAGCTGGGGGGGACAGTACAATGAGCAGTTCTTC | CASSWGGQYNEQFF
- | few | TRBJ1-1 | TRBV6-6 | TGTGCCAGCAGCCACAATGAAGCTTTCTTT | CASSHNEAFF
- | few | TRBJ2-1 | TRBV4-3 | TGCGCCAGCAGCCAAGAGGATCGGGGACACAATGAGCAGTTCTTC | CASSQEDRGHNEQFF
- | few | TRBJ1-6 | TRBV4-1 | TGCGCCAGCTCATTAGGGAATTCACCCCTCCACTTT | CASSLGNSPLHF
TRBD1 | many | TRBJ2-7 | TRBV7-9 | TGTGCCAGCAGCAAAGACAGGGCCTCTCCACCTGTAGAGCAGTACTTC | CASSKDRASPPVEQYF
TRBD1 | few | TRBJ1-2 | TRBV28 | TGTGCCAGCAAGGGACAGTACTATGGCTACACCTTC | CASKGQYYGYTF
TRBD1 | - | TRBJ1-5 | TRBV20-1 | TGCAGTGCTAGAGCCCACAGGGGGCGTGAAGGGAGAGGCAATCAGCCCCAGCATTTT | CSARAHRGREGRGNQPQHF
- | - | TRBJ2-1 | TRBV4-3 | TGCGCCAGCAGCCAATTGTCAGATGCCGGCAATCAGCAGTTCTTC | CASSQLSDAGNQQFF
- | many | TRBJ2-5 | TRBV28 | TGTGCCACCATATTCTTAGAGACCCAGTACTTC | CATIFLETQYF
- | few | TRBJ1-1 | TRBV6-5 | TGTGCCAGCAGTTACTGGGGGGGCGCGGATACTGAAGCTTTCTTT | CASSYWGGADTEAFF
TRBD1 | many | TRBJ2-6 | TRBV5-1 | TGCGCCAGCAGCAACGCTGGACAGGGATATTATGGGGCCAACGTCCTGACTTTC | CASSNAGQGYYGANVLTF
- | few | TRBJ2-3 | TRBV7-9 | TGTGCCAGCAGCCTAACTGGGGTGCAGGAGGCGGGTGCGTGGAGCGCAGATACGCAGTATTTT | CASSLTGVQEAGAWSADTQYF
- | - | TRBJ2-5 | TRBV10-3 | TGTGCCACCACGCGCGGACAGCAAGAGACCCAGTACTTC | CATTRGQQETQYF
- | - | TRBJ2-7 | TRBV9 | TGTGCCAGCAGCGTAGCGGCAGGAATCTCCTACGAGCAGTACTTC | CASSVAAGISYEQYF
- | few | TRBJ2-7 | TRBV10-3 | TGTGCCATCAGTGATAAGGGGGAGGACGAGCAGTACTTC | CAISDKGEDEQYF
- | - | TRBJ2-7 | TRBV4-1 | TGCGCCAGCAGCCACAGCCCCCTGGAGGAGCAGTACTTC | CASSHSPLEEQYF
TRBD1 | few | TRBJ1-6 | TRBV6-4 | TGTGCCAGCAGGGGGAGGGACAGTGTCTATAATTCACCCCTCCACTTT | CASRGRDSVYNSPLHF
- | few | TRBJ2-2 | TRBV25-1 | TGTGCCAGCAGTGTGATGTTTAGGACCGGGGAGCTGTTTTTT | CASSVMFRTGELFF
TRBD1 | few | TRBJ1-2 | TRBV25-1 | TGTGCCAGCAGTGCCCCGGACAGGGTATTTTATGGCTACACCTTC | CASSAPDRVFYGYTF
- | few | TRBJ1-2 | TRBV11-2 | TGTGCCAGCAGCTTTATAGAAGGGCCCCTCTATGGCTACACCTTC | CASSFIEGPLYGYTF
- | - | TRBJ2-3 | TRBV12-5 | TGTGCTAGTGCTCAGTGGGGGAGCACAGATACGCAGTATTTT | CASAQWGSTDTQYF
TRBD1 | - | TRBJ1-5 | TRBV20-1 | TGCAGTGCTTTCTCCGGACAGGGACCTACAATTAGCAATCAGCCCCAGCATTTT | CSAFSGQGPTISNQPQHF
TRBD1 | few | TRBJ2-3 | TRBV20-1 | TGCAGTGCTAGTTTAGGGGGCCACACAGATACGCAGTATTTT | CSASLGGHTDTQYF
- | - | TRBJ1-1 | TRBV5-5 | TGTGCCAGCAGCCTCCCGGGACATGGTGTTAACACTGAAGCTTTCTTT | CASSLPGHGVNTEAFF
- | - | TRBJ1-2 | TRBV6-1 | TGTGCCAGCAGTGGGGATCCCTATGGCTACACCTTC | CASSGDPYGYTF
TRBD1 | - | TRBJ2-1 | TRBV28 | TGTGCCAGCAGTTGGGACAGCAATGAGCAGTTCTTC | CASSWDSNEQFF
- | few | TRBJ2-7 | TRBV10-3 | TGTGCCATCAGTGAGTTAGGGGACGAGCAGTACTTC | CAISELGDEQYF
- | few | TRBJ1-1 | TRBV5-1 | TGCGCCAGCAGCTTGGTGTCAGCCACTGAAGCTTTCTTT | CASSLVSATEAFF
- | many | TRBJ2-3 | TRBV5-1 | TGCGCCAGCAGCTGGGATCGACCTAGCACAGATACGCAGTATTTT | CASSWDRPSTDTQYF
- | few | TRBJ2-6 | TRBV19 | TGTGCCAGTAACTTTGACTCGTCTGGGGCCAACGTCCTGACTTTC | CASNFDSSGANVLTF
TRBD2 | few | TRBJ2-1 | TRBV7-2 | TGTGCCAGCAGCTTGGGACTACCATCCTACAATGAGCAGTTCTTC | CASSLGLPSYNEQFF
- | many | TRBJ1-1 | TRBV29-1 | TGCAGCGCGCACAGGGACATGGGCACTGAAGCTTTCTTT | CSAHRDMGTEAFF
- | few | TRBJ2-5 | TRBV7-9 | TGTGCCAGCAGCTTATTGGCTCTAGAGACCCAGTACTTC | CASSLLALETQYF
- | few | TRBJ1-4 | TRBV4-1 | TGCGCCAGCAGCCAAACTCGGGCCGAGGGTGAAAAACTGTTTTTT | CASSQTRAEGEKLFF
TRBD1 | - | TRBJ1-2 | TRBV5-6 | TGTGCCAGCAGCTTCGACAGGGCTGATGGCTACACCTTC | CASSFDRADGYTF
- | few | TRBJ1-2 | TRBV19 | TGTGCCAGTAGTCCGGGCCACCTCGGCAACTATGGCTACACCTTC | CASSPGHLGNYGYTF
TRBD2 | - | TRBJ2-2 | TRBV7-7 | TGTGCTAGCAGCCAGCATTTGTGGCGGGGGGACACCGGGGAGCTGTTTTTT | CASSQHLWRGDTGELFF
- | few | TRBJ2-7 | TRBV7-8 | TGTGCCAGCAGCCCAAAAAACGAGCAGTACTTC | CASSPKNEQYF
- | few | TRBJ1-2 | TRBV29-1 | TGCAGCGTTGCCCCGGGGAGGCCAGCTAACTATGGCTACACCTTC | CSVAPGRPANYGYTF
- | - | TRBJ2-5 | TRBV4-2 | TGTGCCAGCAGCCCAAGGGTATCAGGGGGGGAGACCCAGTACTTC | CASSPRVSGGETQYF
- | few | TRBJ2-5 | TRBV7-2 | TGTGCCAGCAGCCTGCAGACCACCCAGTACTTC | CASSLQTTQYF
TRBD1 | few | TRBJ1-1 | TRBV29-1 | TGCAGCACTCAGGTTCGACAGGGGCCCCTGAACACTGAAGCTTTCTTT | CSTQVRQGPLNTEAFF
TRBD1 | many | TRBJ1-1 | TRBV7-6 | TGTGCCAGCAGCTGGACAGGGGGCGATGAAGCTTTCTTT | CASSWTGGDEAFF
- | - | TRBJ2-3 | TRBV9 | TGTGCCAGCAGCCGGACTACTAGCACAGATACGCAGTGTTTT | CASSRTTSTDTQCF
TRBD1 | - | TRBJ2-6 | TRBV20-1 | TGCAGTGCCTCGACAGGGGGGCTGTCCTCTGGGGCCAACGTCCTGACTTTC | CSASTGGLSSGANVLTF
TRBD1 | - | TRBJ2-1 | TRBV5-1 | TGCGCCAGCAGCTCAGGGACAGACTACAATGAGCAGTTCTTC | CASSSGTDYNEQFF
- | few | TRBJ1-1 | TRBV7-6 | TGTGCCAGCAGCCCGAAAGGACAGTTAAGCCTCAGGAACACTGAAGCTTTCTTT | CASSPKGQLSLRNTEAFF
- | - | TRBJ2-7 | TRBV11-2 | TGTGCCAGCAGCTTAGAGATACCGTATAACTACGAGCAGTACTTC | CASSLEIPYNYEQYF